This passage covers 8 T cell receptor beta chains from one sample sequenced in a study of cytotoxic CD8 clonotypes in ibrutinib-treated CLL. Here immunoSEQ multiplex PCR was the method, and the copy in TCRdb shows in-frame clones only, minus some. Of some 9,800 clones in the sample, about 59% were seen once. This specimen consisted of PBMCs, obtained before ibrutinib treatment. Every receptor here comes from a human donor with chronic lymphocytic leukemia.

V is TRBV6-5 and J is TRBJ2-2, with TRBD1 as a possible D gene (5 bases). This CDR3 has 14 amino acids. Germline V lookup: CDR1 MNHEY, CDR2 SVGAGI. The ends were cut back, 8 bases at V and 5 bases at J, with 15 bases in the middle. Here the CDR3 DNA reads TGTGCCAGCGGGGCGAATCTGCGTACCGGGGAGCTGTTTTTT. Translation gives CASGANLRTGELFF.

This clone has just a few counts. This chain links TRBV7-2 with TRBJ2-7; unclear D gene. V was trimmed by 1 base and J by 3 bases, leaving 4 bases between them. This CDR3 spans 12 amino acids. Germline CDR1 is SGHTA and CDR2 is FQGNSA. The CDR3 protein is CASSLVGYEQYF. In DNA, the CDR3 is TGTGCCAGCAGCTTAGTGGGCTACGAGCAGTACTTC.

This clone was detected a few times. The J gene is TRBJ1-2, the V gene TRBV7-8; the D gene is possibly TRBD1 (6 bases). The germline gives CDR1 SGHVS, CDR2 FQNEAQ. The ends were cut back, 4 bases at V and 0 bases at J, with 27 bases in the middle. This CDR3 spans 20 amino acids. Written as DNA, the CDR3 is TGTGCCAGCAGCTCATACATTCTAACAGGACAGTCCACCGCTAACTATGGCTACACCTTC. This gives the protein CASSSYILTGQSTANYGYTF.

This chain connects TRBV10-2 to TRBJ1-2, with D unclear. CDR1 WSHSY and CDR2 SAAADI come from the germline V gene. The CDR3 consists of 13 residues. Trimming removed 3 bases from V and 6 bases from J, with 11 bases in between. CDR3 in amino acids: CASSEEGKDGYTF. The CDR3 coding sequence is TGCGCCAGCAGTGAAGAAGGGAAAGATGGCTACACCTTC.

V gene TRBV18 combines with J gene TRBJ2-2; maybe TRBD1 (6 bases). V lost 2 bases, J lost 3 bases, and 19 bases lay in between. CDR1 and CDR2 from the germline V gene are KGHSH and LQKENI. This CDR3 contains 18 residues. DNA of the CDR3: TGTGCCAGCTCACCATCACAGGGCCGCCTTCCGTACACCGGGGAGCTGTTTTTT. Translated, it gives CASSPSQGRLPYTGELFF.

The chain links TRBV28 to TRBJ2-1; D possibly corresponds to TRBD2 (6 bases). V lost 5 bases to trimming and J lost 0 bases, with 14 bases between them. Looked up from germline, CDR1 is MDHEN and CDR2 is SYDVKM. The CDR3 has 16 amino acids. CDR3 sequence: CASSLLAVRSYNEQFF. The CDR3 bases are TGTGCCAGCAGTCTATTAGCGGTCCGCTCCTACAATGAGCAGTTCTTC.

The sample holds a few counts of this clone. The chain's CDR3 is CASSFSANEQFF. In nucleotides, the CDR3 is TGCGCCAGCAGCTTCAGCGCCAATGAGCAGTTCTTC. V and J are TRBV5-1 and TRBJ2-1; no clear D. CDR1 and CDR2 from the germline V gene are SGHRS and YFSETQ. The CDR3 is made up of 12 amino acids. Trimming pared 2 bases from V and 6 bases from J, leaving 6 bases between. Looking up the rest from reference TRBV5-1 and TRBJ2-1 gives the full variable domain: KAGVTQTPRYLIKTRGQQVTLSCSPISGHRSVSWYQQTPGQGLQFLFEYFSETQRNKGNFPGRFSGRQFSNSRSEMNVSTLELGDSALYLCASSFSANEQFFGPGTRLTVL.

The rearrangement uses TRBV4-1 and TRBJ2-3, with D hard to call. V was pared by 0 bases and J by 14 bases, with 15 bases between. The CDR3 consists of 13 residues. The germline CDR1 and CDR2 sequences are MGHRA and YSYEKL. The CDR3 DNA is TGCGCCAGCAGCCAAGATGATGCGCAGACGAGGTATTTT. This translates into CASSQDDAQTRYF.